This T cell receptor (beta chain) comes out of a study of read filtering for tumor transcriptome and immune sequencing. Overall study context: R-ISS stage counts were under 10 for I, approximately 16 for II, six or seven for III.

The study's findings and limits: Approximately 82% of IR-seq clonotypes had one read, totaling around 4% of reads; RNA-seq: 74.6% and 44.6%.

This library used roughly 370 ng RNA and molecular barcoded adaptors spanning alpha/delta and beta/gamma chains. TCRdb re-analysed the reads in MiXCR, keeping a single row per CDR3 protein. The sample has around 23,000 distinct CDR3 sequences, about 20% seen once; the top ten hold around 49%. This CDR3 spans 15 amino acids. Germline trimming cut 4 bases from V and 5 bases from J; bases unmatched to any gene: 7. Looked up from germline, CDR1 is SGDLS and CDR2 is YYNGEE. This clonotype was recorded many times. As yet, its antigen is unknown. This clonotype was obtained from a donor at least 40 years old with multiple myeloma. Sequenced sample: a population of CD138-negative cells sorted from bone marrow. The rearrangement links TRBV9 to TRBJ2-3; 10 bases align to TRBD2. The CDR3 loop is CASSPRPSGGDTQYF. The CDR3 DNA sequence: TGTGCCAGCAGCCCCCGGCCTAGCGGGGGAGATACGCAGTATTTT.